This is a list of T cell receptor beta chains from one sample in a study of T-cell reconstitution after alpha-beta-depleted transplantation in children. TCRdb re-called the PCR reads through MiXCR, storing one row per CDR3 protein. The sample carries about 240,000 distinct CDR3 sequences, about 25% recorded once. The sequencing used PBMCs, collected before TCRalphabeta/CD19-depleted stem cell transplant. The receptors shown here come from a girl between 2 and 10 years old with Fanconi anemia, due to receive a stem cell transplant. The CDR3 runs from the conserved cysteine through the conserved F or W. The D gene is left open where the match is weak. The listing skips clone size in some rows; elsewhere it reads once, few, many or a size class.

TRBV7-9	TRBJ2-6	many	TRBD1	CASSRLGEWTGGLSGANVLTF	TGTGCCAGCAGCCGGTTAGGTGAATGGACAGGAGGATTATCTGGGGCCAACGTCCTGACTTTC
TRBV20-1	TRBJ2-5	-	-	CSARNQETQYF	TGCAGTGCTCGGAACCAAGAGACCCAGTACTTC
TRBV28	TRBJ2-1	-	TRBD2	CASSFVVAGDNEQFF	TGTGCCAGCAGTTTTGTGGTAGCGGGTGACAATGAGCAGTTCTTC
TRBV29-1	TRBJ2-5	-	-	CSAEGVDNQETQYF	TGCAGCGCCGAGGGAGTGGACAACCAAGAGACCCAGTACTTC
TRBV6-5	TRBJ2-7	-	TRBD1	CASSYSGQGTHEQYF	TGTGCCAGCAGTTACTCGGGACAGGGAACCCACGAGCAGTACTTC
TRBV5-6	TRBJ1-1	few	-	CASRDRGNTEAFF	TGTGCCAGCAGGGACAGAGGGAACACTGAAGCTTTCTTT
TRBV11-1	TRBJ2-2	few	TRBD2	CASSLRRGGQRRTTGELFF	TGTGCCAGCAGCTTACGGCGGGGGGGCCAACGCCGAACAACCGGGGAGCTGTTTTTT
TRBV5-1	TRBJ2-7	-	-	CASRKDIWREQYF	TGCGCCAGCAGAAAGGACATTTGGCGCGAGCAGTACTTC
TRBV12-3/TRBV12-4	TRBJ2-1	-	-	CASSLPRTNTYNEQFF	TGTGCCAGCAGTTTACCCCGGACCAATACCTACAATGAGCAGTTCTTC
TRBV11-1	TRBJ2-2	-	TRBD2	CASSPWSSGGRPNTGELFF	TGTGCCAGCAGCCCTTGGTCTAGCGGGGGCCGGCCGAACACCGGGGAGCTGTTTTTT